These 14 T cell receptor beta chains were sequenced from one sample in a study of OX40 agonist ivuxolimab in advanced cancers. Here immunoSEQ multiplex PCR was the method, and the copy in TCRdb shows in-frame clones only, minus some. Of tens of thousands of clones in the sample, approximately 88% are singletons; the top ten hold around 24%. The sample consisted of CD4+ or CD8+ T cells sorted from blood, taken in a trial of the OX40 agonist ivuxolimab. These receptors all stem from an adult with an advanced solid tumor such as melanoma, head and neck, liver or kidney cancer.

This chain links TRBV27 with TRBJ2-7; D is possibly TRBD1 or TRBD2 (5 bases each). The germline V gene encodes CDR1 MNHEY and CDR2 SMNVEV (reference sequence). The CDR3 runs 13 residues. With 6 bases removed from V and 0 bases from J, the gap between germline ends came to 9 bases. CDR3 amino acids: CASRVGDSYEQYF. The CDR3 region has the DNA TGTGCCAGCAGAGTGGGGGACTCCTACGAGCAGTACTTC.

This rearrangement joins TRBV13 to TRBJ2-1; D might be TRBD1 or TRBD2, each matching 5 bases. Trimming removed 8 bases at V and 9 bases at J, with 20 bases between. CDR1 PRHDT and CDR2 FYEKMQ come from the germline V gene (reference sequence). The CDR3 is made up of 14 amino acids. The CDR3 is CASPGTPVRGEQFF. The CDR3 DNA sequence: TGTGCCAGCCCGGGGACCCCAGTTAGGGGTGAGCAGTTCTTC.

CDR3 in amino acids: CASSEGDTGELFF. CDR3 coding DNA: TGTGCCAGCAGTGAAGGGGACACCGGGGAGCTGTTTTTT. This chain uses TRBV6-4 with TRBJ2-2, with D perhaps matching TRBD1 (5 bases). The germline V gene encodes CDR1 MRHNA and CDR2 SNTAGT. The CDR3 extends over 13 amino acids. Deletions cut 3 bases from V and 3 bases from J, with 5 bases between.

The chain combines TRBV9 with TRBJ2-7; 10 bases are shared with TRBD2. Trimming at V came to 0 bases and at J to 7 bases, leaving 13 bases not matched to a gene. CDR1 is SGDLS, CDR2 YYNGEE, per germline. The CDR3 length is 17 residues. The CDR3 DNA follows: TGTGCCAGCAGCGTAGAGGCCGCAGTAGCGGGAGGAGGTGAGCAGTACTTC. It encodes CASSVEAAVAGGGEQYF.

This clone was counted a single time. The V gene is TRBV4-3, the J gene TRBJ1-1; D may be TRBD1 (6 bases). Germline V gene sequence: CDR1 LGHNA, CDR2 YSLEER. The V and J ends lost 1 base and 6 bases respectively, with 12 bases between them. CDR3 length: 14 residues. CDR3 bases: TGCGCCAGCAGCCAAGTACAGGGAAGATCTGAAGCTTTCTTT. Its translation: CASSQVQGRSEAFF.

The V and J genes are TRBV7-2 and TRBJ2-7, with 12 bases fitting TRBD1. V dropped 4 bases and J dropped 6; count of bases not matched to a gene: 10. This CDR3 region has 16 residues. In germline, CDR1 is SGHTA, CDR2 FQGNSA. In DNA, the CDR3 is TGTGCCAGCAGCTGGGCGTCCGGGACAGGGGGCATCGAGCAGTACTTC. Protein sequence: CASSWASGTGGIEQYF. Together with reference TRBV7-2 and TRBJ2-7, the CDR3 gives the full variable domain: GAGVSQSPSNKVTEKGKDVELRCDPISGHTALYWYRQSLGQGLEFLIYFQGNSAPDKSGLPSDRFSAERTGGSVSTLTIQRTQQEDSAVYLCASSWASGTGGIEQYFGPGTRLTVT.

This chain joins TRBV15 and TRBJ1-2; possible D gene TRBD1, 6 bases. The CDR3 runs 14 residues. Germline CDR1 and CDR2: LNHNV and YYDKDF (reference sequence). Trimming cost V 9 bases and J 5 bases, with 19 bases left between them. The CDR3, as DNA: TGTGCCACAGAAAACAGGGCTTCAAAATATGGCTACACCTTC. Protein sequence: CATENRASKYGYTF.

The chain joins TRBV6-1 to TRBJ2-1; 9 bases line up with TRBD1. CDR3 length: 14 amino acids. Germline-derived CDR1 and CDR2 are MNHNS and SASEGT. Losses at the gene ends were 6 bases for V and 10 bases for J; bases not matched to a gene: 10. The CDR3 DNA is TGTGCCAGCAGGATGGGACAGGGTAGTCCAGAGCAGTTCTTC. Protein: CASRMGQGSPEQFF.

The sample holds one count of this clone. This rearrangement joins TRBV4-1 to TRBJ1-1; D remains unclear. The CDR3 spans 16 residues. Trimming shortened V by 4 bases and J by 0 bases, and 15 bases separated the two germline ends. The germline V gene has CDR1 MGHRA and CDR2 YSYEKL. Here the CDR3 reads CASSLQQSTMNTEAFF. CDR3 nucleotide sequence: TGCGCCAGCAGCCTACAACAGTCAACAATGAACACTGAAGCTTTCTTT.

This clone was seen a single time. The chain carries TRBV2 and TRBJ2-1; possible D gene TRBD2, 6 bases. The CDR3 contains 14 residues. Germline-derived CDR1 and CDR2 are SNHLY and FYNNEI. With 2 bases removed from V and 3 bases from J, the gap between germline ends came to 8 bases. The CDR3 reads CASSERGVYNEQFF. The CDR3 DNA follows: TGTGCCAGCAGTGAACGCGGGGTCTACAATGAGCAGTTCTTC.

The chain combines TRBV11-1 with TRBJ2-7; D not certain. The CDR3 contains 14 residues. V lost 5 bases, J lost 7 bases, and 18 bases lay in between. Per germline, CDR1 SGHAT and CDR2 FQDESV (reference sequence). This CDR3 is CASSPIAYLAEQYF. The CDR3 nucleotides are TGTGCCAGCAGCCCGATAGCCTACCTGGCGGAGCAGTACTTC.

The V call is TRBV11-3, the J call TRBJ2-1, with D possibly TRBD1 on 6 matching bases. The CDR3 spans 13 residues. Germline V gene data show CDR1 as SGHNT and CDR2 as YENEEA. V lost 4 bases to trimming and J lost 4 bases, with 8 bases between them. The CDR3 DNA reads as TGTGCCAGCAGCTCCAGGGGATACAATGAGCAGTTCTTC. Its translation: CASSSRGYNEQFF.

This rearrangement joins TRBV6-1 to TRBJ1-2; the D gene is possibly TRBD1 (5 bases). The CDR3 is made up of 15 amino acids. Germline V gene data show CDR1 as MNHNS and CDR2 as SASEGT. Trimming left V 2 bases short and J 6 bases short, with 16 bases between. For the CDR3, the DNA is TGTGCCAGCAGTGAACTAGGACAACTGGCTAATGGCTACACCTTC. Residues: CASSELGQLANGYTF.

The V call is TRBV10-1, the J call TRBJ1-1, with D uncertain. CDR1 and CDR2 from the germline V gene are WNHNN and SYGVQD (reference sequence). CDR3 length: 12 residues. With 2 bases removed from V and 11 bases from J, the gap between germline ends came to 12 bases. The CDR3 DNA is TGCGCCAGCAGTGAGGGCGGCCTGGGTGCTTTCTTT. This translates into CASSEGGLGAFF.